The entry below describes one T cell receptor beta chain. Only in-frame clones appear in the TCRdb table, and some are missing; sequencing was by immunoSEQ multiplex PCR. Among roughly 500,000 clones listed, 75% to 80% were seen once. The sample belongs to a study of shared T cell receptors in the human thymus. Trimming at V came to 5 bases and at J to 2 bases, leaving 2 bases not matched to a gene. There are 15 residues in the CDR3. Germline loops: CDR1 MNHEY, CDR2 SMNVEV (reference sequence). The data also belong to a second study, concerning human thymus T cells. That report adds: Within thymic and blood repertoires, V and J gene usage appeared to be biased. Related research described thymic repertoires that were highly overlapping among unrelated individuals.

This rearrangement joins TRBV27 to TRBJ2-1; 11 positions match TRBD2. The specimen sequenced was thymocytes. The receptor comes from a boy younger than two with a congenital heart defect. The CDR3 DNA reads TGTGCCAGCAGTGTGACTAGCGGGACCTACAATGAGCAGTTCTTC. Protein product: CASSVTSGTYNEQFF.